This note documents a single TCR beta chain sequence. The antigen is not known. From germline, CDR1 is SGHRS and CDR2 YFSETQ. The CDR3 covers 14 residues. Unique-molecular-identifier-tagged TCR beta cDNA libraries were used. T cells numbering about 0.85 to 11 million yielded cDNA molecules that totaled roughly 500,000. TCRdb re-analysed the PCR reads in MiXCR, keeping a single row per CDR3 protein. The data show approximately 260,000 distinct CDR3 sequences, with about 38% seen just once and 4% to 6% held by the top ten. The data were obtained in a study of post-analysis software for immune sequencing data. Study-wide context: The disease courses spanned relapsing-remitting, secondary progressive and progressive-relapsing forms of multiple sclerosis.

Study findings and constraints: Under F measure analysis, samples from one preparation batch co-clustered strongly. The normalized Chao1 diversity of multiple sclerosis patients was significantly lower than that of controls. Elevated frequency relative to controls characterized about 5 TRBV segments in patients, TRBV5-6, TRBV5-1 and TRBV20-1 among them.

V gene TRBV5-1 combines with J gene TRBJ2-4, with D possibly TRBD2 on 5 matching bases. The DNA end lines up better with TRBJ2-7; the J call may be wrong. Sequencing was done on a sample of blood. This sequence originates from a girl aged 10 to 17 with multiple sclerosis. CDR3 DNA sequence: TGCGCCAGCAGCTTGGACGGGATGGACTACGAGCAGTACTTC. Translated, it gives CASSLDGMDYEQYF.